This T cell receptor (beta chain) was sequenced during a study of blood T cell repertoires in COVID-19. Turning to the study itself: From T cells, B-cell-depleted T cells, or PBMCs came the material, which was cDNA or gDNA.

The table came from immunoSEQ multiplex PCR; TCRdb's copy has only in-frame clones and leaves some out. Of 250,000 to 350,000 clones in the sample, around 84% were seen once. V shed 4 bases and J 3 bases; nucleotides not matched to a gene: 14. CDR3 size: 19 residues. Germline values: CDR1 SGHDN, CDR2 FVKESK. Patients in Seattle were enrolled during active infection, then followed longitudinally. The genes are TRBV14 and TRBJ2-2; TRBD2 aligns across 10 bases. Sequencing was done on a sample of peripheral blood. This receptor was identified in a human donor with COVID-19, enrolled during active disease. The donor label of this sample is uncertain. The DNA of the CDR3 is TGTGCCAGCAGCCTGGGACTAGCGAGACCAGGGGGAGACACCGGGGAGCTGTTTTTT. Its protein is CASSLGLARPGGDTGELFF.